The entry below describes one T cell receptor beta chain. The antigen is not known. This table comes from immunoSEQ multiplex PCR, and its TCRdb copy is limited to in-frame clones, with some not included. The sample records tens of thousands of clones, 80% to 90% being singletons. Germline CDR1 DFQATT, CDR2 SNEGSKA (reference sequence). V dropped 5 bases and J dropped 4 bases, with 6 bases sitting between them. This CDR3 spans 11 amino acids. These data belong to a study of neoadjuvant nivolumab and ipilimumab in lung cancer. General study findings and limits: Only two of four nivolumab-treated tumors gained richness and clonality by surgery.

The clonotype comes from an adult with non-small cell lung cancer. Some clones in this sample may be carry-over from other donors' samples. This chain joins TRBV20-1 and TRBJ2-1; D could derive from TRBD1 or TRBD2 (5 bases each). This specimen consisted of blood, obtained before neoadjuvant nivolumab, alone or with ipilimumab. CDR3 loop: CSAGGYNEQFF. The CDR3 DNA is TGCAGTGCTGGGGGTTACAATGAGCAGTTCTTC.